The clone carrying this TCR beta chain has more than one count but fewer than ten. The antigen remains undetermined. These data are taken from a study of T cells after yellow fever vaccination. About the research overall: Any fraction with a low cell number was prepared using SMART-Seq v4 Ultra Low Input.

As TCR cDNA was made by 5'RACE template switching, a universal primer site and UMIs were added. From the 5' RACE reads, TCRdb called clonotypes with MiXCR, one entry per CDR3 protein. The sample records some 150,000 distinct CDR3 sequences, around 10% being singletons. Whole-study findings and limits: Contaminants from the bulk population, in the form of abundant clonotypes, could be found in FACS-sorted repertoires.

Germline-derived CDR1 and CDR2 are LGHNA and YSLEER. With 1 base removed from V and 8 bases from J, the gap between germline ends came to 8 bases. This CDR3 region has 13 residues. The chain employs TRBV4-3 and TRBJ2-2; the D is unclear. The specimen comprised CD8+ T cells sorted from PBMCs, sampled 15 days after the yellow fever booster vaccination. This sequence originates from a man younger than 30 who received the YFV17D yellow fever vaccine. The CDR3 nucleotides are TGCGCCAGCAGCCAAGCGCTGGGAGGGGAGCTGTTTTTT. As protein: CASSQALGGELFF.